Listed below are T cell receptor beta chains from one sample, sequenced in a study of T cell changes during pregnancy in multiple sclerosis. Clones were sequenced by immunoSEQ multiplex PCR, and TCRdb holds only the in-frame ones, with some missing. The repertoire holds tens of thousands of clones, with 90% to 95% as singletons. Sequenced material: peripheral blood, taken after pregnancy. The receptors here all came from a female donor in good health, enrolled as a control in a pregnancy study. The CDR3 runs from the conserved cysteine through the conserved F or W. A D gene is named only where the DNA matches it firmly. Rows give clone size only sometimes, using once, few, many, or a class for an expanded clone.

NA,NA,TRBV7-2,TRBJ1-3,CASSLETGLRNTIYF,TGTGCCAGCAGCTTAGAAACGGGACTCCGAAACACCATATATTTT
NA,NA,TRBV6-1,TRBJ2-7,CASSEAGEYF,TGTGCCAGCAGTGAAGCTGGAGAGTACTTC
TRBD1,NA,TRBV19,TRBJ1-2,CASSTPDRGRDYGYTF,TGTGCCAGTAGTACGCCTGACAGGGGGAGGGACTATGGCTACACCTTC
TRBD1,NA,TRBV18,TRBJ1-1,CASSLGQLNTEAFF,TGTGCCAGCTCATTGGGACAGTTGAACACTGAAGCTTTCTTT
NA,NA,TRBV5-4,TRBJ2-5,CASSSGYQETQYF,TGTGCCAGCAGCTCGGGGTACCAAGAGACCCAGTACTTC
TRBD2,NA,TRBV29-1,TRBJ2-1,CSWTGPAGGTEQFF,TGCAGCTGGACGGGGCCAGCGGGGGGGACTGAGCAGTTCTTC
NA,NA,TRBV9,TRBJ2-2,CASSVGPGPNTGELFF,TGTGCCAGCAGCGTAGGTCCAGGTCCGAACACCGGGGAGCTGTTTTTT
NA,NA,TRBV4-2,TRBJ2-6,CASSQDGGSSGANVLTF,TGTGCCAGCAGCCAAGATGGGGGCTCCTCTGGGGCCAACGTCCTGACTTTC
NA,NA,TRBV19,TRBJ1-2,CASSIRSAGENYGYTF,TGTGCCAGTAGTATCAGGTCGGCAGGGGAAAACTATGGCTACACCTTC
TRBD1,NA,TRBV2,TRBJ2-7,CASRRGQGISEQYF,TGTGCCAGCAGGAGGGGACAGGGGATCAGCGAGCAGTACTTC
NA,NA,TRBV5-6,TRBJ1-2,CASSFIGGSNYGYTF,TGTGCCAGCAGCTTCATCGGGGGGAGCAACTATGGCTACACCTTC
TRBD2,once,TRBV7-9,TRBJ2-6,CASSLGRRGGAGANVLTF,TGTGCCAGCAGCTTAGGTCGGCGGGGGGGCGCTGGGGCCAACGTCCTGACTTTC
TRBD1,NA,TRBV10-3,TRBJ1-5,CAISDQGAGNQPQHF,TGTGCCATCAGTGACCAGGGGGCTGGCAATCAGCCCCAGCATTTT
NA,once,TRBV7-3,TRBJ2-1,CASSLGVNEQFF,TGTGCCAGCAGCTTAGGAGTTAATGAGCAGTTCTTC
NA,NA,TRBV2,TRBJ1-6,CASRGVETGPGGSPLHF,TGTGCCAGCAGAGGGGTAGAAACAGGGCCGGGAGGATCACCCCTCCACTTT
NA,NA,TRBV6-5,TRBJ1-2,CASRQPGTGRGYTF,TGTGCCAGCAGGCAACCCGGCACAGGGAGAGGCTACACCTTC
TRBD1,NA,TRBV7-2,TRBJ2-7,CASRERGGPPYEQYF,TGTGCCAGCAGAGAAAGAGGGGGCCCCCCCTACGAGCAGTACTTC
NA,NA,TRBV2,TRBJ2-3,CASSPILKTDTQYF,TGTGCCAGCAGTCCGATCCTAAAAACAGATACGCAGTATTTT
TRBD1,NA,TRBV6-5,TRBJ2-7,CASSLTWDRNYEQYF,TGTGCCAGCAGTCTAACCTGGGACAGAAACTACGAGCAGTACTTC
TRBD1,NA,TRBV5-5,TRBJ1-2,CASSSGQGRSYGYTF,TGTGCCAGCAGCTCCGGACAGGGTCGAAGCTATGGCTACACCTTC
TRBD1,NA,TRBV4-3,TRBJ1-2,CASSPVTGDYGYTF,TGCGCCAGCAGCCCTGTGACAGGGGACTATGGCTACACCTTC
TRBD1,NA,TRBV30,TRBJ1-3,CAWSLMDRDMDTIYF,TGTGCCTGGAGCCTCATGGACAGGGATATGGACACCATATATTTT
TRBD1,NA,TRBV28,TRBJ2-7,CASSFGTGLREQYF,TGTGCCAGCAGTTTTGGGACAGGCCTCCGGGAGCAGTACTTC
TRBD2,NA,TRBV7-2,TRBJ2-7,CASSLVLAGEEQYF,TGTGCCAGCAGCTTAGTACTAGCGGGGGAAGAGCAGTACTTC
NA,NA,TRBV9,TRBJ2-7,CASSALQNSYEQYF,TGTGCCAGCAGCGCGTTACAGAATTCCTACGAGCAGTACTTC
TRBD1,NA,TRBV19,TRBJ1-5,CASSMGQGGRGPQHF,TGTGCCAGTAGTATGGGACAGGGTGGCCGAGGGCCCCAGCATTTT
TRBD1,few,TRBV30,TRBJ1-1,CAWLPDREHEAFF,TGTGCCTGGCTACCTGACAGGGAGCATGAAGCTTTCTTT
NA,NA,TRBV27,TRBJ1-1,CASSLWANPRNTEAFF,TGTGCCAGCAGTTTATGGGCCAACCCGAGGAACACTGAAGCTTTCTTT
TRBD1,NA,TRBV28,TRBJ2-7,CASSLLPGQGSYEQYF,TGTGCCAGCAGTTTGCTACCGGGACAGGGGTCCTACGAGCAGTACTTC
NA,NA,TRBV28,TRBJ1-2,CASSQSPGGLYGYTF,TGTGCCAGCAGCCAATCCCCGGGCGGGCTCTATGGCTACACCTTC
NA,NA,TRBV5-4,TRBJ2-1,CASSLAGAGANNEQFF,TGTGCCAGCAGCTTGGCCGGGGCAGGGGCGAACAATGAGCAGTTCTTC
TRBD1,NA,TRBV7-2,TRBJ2-1,CASSSTGAGYYNEQFF,TGTGCCAGCAGCTCGACAGGGGCCGGATACTACAATGAGCAGTTCTTC
TRBD1,NA,TRBV29-1,TRBJ1-1,CSVAQGSGALNTEAFF,TGCAGCGTGGCACAGGGGAGTGGTGCTCTGAACACTGAAGCTTTCTTT
TRBD1,NA,TRBV7-2,TRBJ1-2,CASSSGQPDKDGYTF,TGTGCCAGCAGCTCGGGACAGCCCGACAAAGATGGCTACACCTTC
NA,NA,TRBV7-8,TRBJ2-5,CASSSRASGVPQETQYF,TGTGCCAGCAGCTCGAGGGCATCGGGGGTCCCCCAAGAGACCCAGTACTTC
NA,NA,TRBV5-1,TRBJ2-7,CASSGRDRYEQYF,TGCGCCAGCAGCGGTCGAGATCGTTACGAGCAGTACTTC
NA,NA,TRBV28,TRBJ1-2,CASSLGGAANYGYTF,TGTGCCAGCAGTTTAGGGGGGGCTGCTAACTATGGCTACACCTTC
NA,NA,TRBV4-3,TRBJ1-4,CASSQVTGDEKLFF,TGCGCCAGCAGCCAGGTCACGGGGGATGAAAAACTGTTTTTT
TRBD2,once,TRBV4-1,TRBJ2-7,CASSQPLAGRGGQYF,TGCGCCAGCAGCCAACCGCTAGCGGGGAGGGGGGGGCAGTACTTC
TRBD2,NA,TRBV13,TRBJ2-2,CASSPGLLRTGELFF,TGTGCCAGCAGCCCGGGACTACTGAGGACCGGGGAGCTGTTTTTT
TRBD1,NA,TRBV9,TRBJ1-2,CASSAGGGLYGYTF,TGTGCCAGCAGCGCAGGAGGGGGCCTCTATGGCTACACCTTC
NA,NA,TRBV19,TRBJ2-3,CASSSTDTDTQYF,TGTGCCAGTAGTTCGACAGATACAGATACGCAGTATTTT
TRBD1,NA,TRBV25-1,TRBJ2-4,CASTGQGAKNIQYF,TGTGCCAGCACCGGACAGGGGGCCAAAAACATTCAGTACTTC
NA,NA,TRBV29-1,TRBJ1-3,CSVEDRGQGGNTIYF,TGCAGCGTTGAAGATCGTGGGCAGGGGGGAAACACCATATATTTT
TRBD2,NA,TRBV7-2,TRBJ2-5,CASSLGTSSETQYF,TGTGCCAGCAGCCTCGGGACTAGCAGCGAGACCCAGTACTTC
TRBD1,NA,TRBV5-1,TRBJ2-1,CASTSGGAGFEQFF,TGCGCCAGCACTTCAGGGGGCGCGGGGTTTGAGCAGTTCTTC
TRBD1,NA,TRBV4-3,TRBJ1-1,CASSAAGQGNGEAFF,TGCGCCAGCAGCGCTGCGGGACAGGGGAATGGGGAAGCTTTCTTT
TRBD1,few,TRBV5-1,TRBJ1-6,CASSLWTGNSPLHF,TGCGCCAGCAGCTTGTGGACAGGGAATTCACCCCTCCACTTT
TRBD1,NA,TRBV6-5,TRBJ2-1,CASSYSGGQGLSEQFF,TGTGCCAGCAGTTACTCGGGGGGACAGGGGTTAAGTGAGCAGTTCTTC